This entry lists 10 T cell receptor beta chains sequenced from one sample in a study of response to subunit inactivated influenza vaccine. One entry per CDR3 protein, called by TCRdb with MiXCR from the RT-PCR reads. Of 500,000 to 700,000 distinct CDR3 sequences detected, roughly 25% appear once; the ten largest clones hold approximately 3%. These same data were also listed under a study on T cells expressing NK-cell markers. That work contributes: The authors made TCR beta cDNA libraries by 5'RACE template switching. This switching added a universal primer site and UMIs.

Specimen: CD4+ T cells sorted from PBMCs, collected 12 days after vaccination. Every receptor here comes from a man aged 45-65 years who received an inactivated influenza vaccine.

This clonotype was seen only a few times. CDR3 region: CASSVTGQSETQYF. CDR3 nucleotide sequence: TGTGCCAGCAGCGTAACCGGACAATCGGAGACCCAGTACTTC. This sequence joins TRBV9 and TRBJ2-5, with a weak D call TRBD1 (5 bases). The V and J ends lost 1 base and 5 bases respectively, with 12 bases between them. This CDR3 has 14 residues. CDR1 is SGDLS and CDR2 is YYNGEE in the germline V gene.

This clonotype has ten or more counts. The chain recombines TRBV12-3 or TRBV12-4 with TRBJ2-2; D is possibly TRBD1 or TRBD2 (5 bases each). The CDR3 runs 20 residues. V gave up 1 base and J gave up 0 bases, with 21 bases separating them. DNA of the CDR3: TGTGCCAGCAGTTTAGTATTCATCTTTACCCGGGACGCGAACACCGGGGAGCTGTTTTTT. Its protein product is CASSLVFIFTRDANTGELFF.

V is TRBV28 and J is TRBJ2-1; D perhaps matches TRBD2 (6 bases). The germline V gene encodes CDR1 MDHEN and CDR2 SYDVKM. V lost 3 bases, J lost 4 bases, and 16 bases lay in between. This CDR3 comprises 16 residues. The CDR3, as DNA: TGTGCCAGCAGTTTGTCTGCGGGAAGCCGGTACAATGAGCAGTTCTTC. This gives the protein CASSLSAGSRYNEQFF.

There are a few counts of this clonotype. V usage is TRBV11-2 and J usage is TRBJ2-4; 10 positions match TRBD1. Trimming cost V 3 bases and J 1 base; bases outside gene matches: 18. Per the germline V gene, CDR1 is SGHAT and CDR2 is FQNNGV. This CDR3 spans 21 amino acids. Here the CDR3 reads CASSFLAGTGVLLGAKNIQYF. The CDR3 region has the DNA TGTGCCAGCAGCTTTCTTGCCGGGACAGGGGTCCTTCTTGGTGCCAAAAACATTCAGTACTTC.

This clonotype was found a few times. The chain recombines TRBV7-2 with TRBJ2-7, with TRBD1 identical over 7 bases. This CDR3 is built from 13 residues. The junction had 4 bases not matched to a gene; V was cut back by 5 bases and J by 3 bases. CDR1 is SGHTA, CDR2 FQGNSA, per germline. The CDR3 protein is CASSPDRLYEQYF. The CDR3 DNA reads as TGTGCCAGCAGCCCGGACAGGCTCTACGAGCAGTACTTC.

Only a few counts were recorded for this clonotype. The V gene is TRBV29-1, the J gene TRBJ1-1; no clear D gene. The length of the CDR3 is 14 residues. Trimming pared 2 bases from V and 1 base from J, leaving 11 bases between. Germline V gives CDR1 SQVTM, CDR2 ANQGSEA. The DNA of the CDR3 is TGCAGCGTTGAACCCCGGTCCCGGAACACTGAAGCTTTCTTT. Its translation is CSVEPRSRNTEAFF.

This clonotype has more than one count but fewer than ten. The chain uses TRBV20-1 and TRBJ2-5; D remains unclear. CDR1 is DFQATT, CDR2 SNEGSKA, per germline (reference sequence). There are 12 residues in the CDR3. The V end lost 1 base, the J end lost 7 bases, and 10 bases lay between the germline ends. The CDR3 DNA reads TGCAGTGCTAGAGGACTTCCCAGGACCCAGTACTTC. Translating gives CSARGLPRTQYF.

This clonotype was seen a few times. One junction end does not reproduce the germline sequence, and a read error may be involved. J is TRBJ1-6 and V is TRBV6-2 or TRBV6-3; TRBD1 is a possible D gene (5 bases). Germline lookup yields CDR1 MNHEY and CDR2 SVGEGT. The CDR3 spans 13 residues. The CDR3 loop reads CACRDVGGAPLHF. DNA of the CDR3: TGTGCCTGCAGAGACGTGGGGGGAGCACCCCTCCACTTT.

The chain is built from TRBV7-8 and TRBJ2-5; no firm D call. From germline, CDR1 is SGHVS and CDR2 FQNEAQ. CDR3 length equals 16 residues. V lost 0 bases and J 4 bases, leaving 15 bases between the germline ends. In DNA, the CDR3 is TGTGCCAGCAGCTTAGCCCGGAGTTTCCCCCCAGAGACCCAGTACTTC. Its protein product is CASSLARSFPPETQYF. Drawing the rest from reference TRBV7-8 and TRBJ2-5, the complete variable domain is GAGVSQSPRYKVAKRGQDVALRCDPISGHVSLFWYQQALGQGPEFLTYFQNEAQLDKSGLPSDRFFAERPEGSVSTLKIQRTQQEDSAVYLCASSLARSFPPETQYFGPGTRLLVL.

This rearrangement joins TRBV29-1 to TRBJ2-7; 11 nucleotides match TRBD1. Trimming at V came to 5 bases and at J to 5 bases, leaving 11 bases not matched to a gene. CDR1 SQVTM and CDR2 ANQGSEA come from the germline V gene. The CDR3 is 15 amino acids. The CDR3 DNA sequence: TGCAGCGTTACCAGCCGGGACAGGGGGATTCACGAGCAGTACTTC. Amino acid sequence: CSVTSRDRGIHEQYF.